These 13 T cell receptor beta chains were sequenced from one sample in a study of cytomegalovirus exposure and HLA in healthy donors. The method was immunoSEQ multiplex PCR; TCRdb's version includes in-frame clones alone and lacks a portion of them. The sample carries about 280,000 clones, roughly 88% recorded once. The sequenced sample consisted of PBMCs. These receptors were obtained from a woman aged 18-35 years in good health and CMV-seronegative.

The V gene is TRBV29-1, the J gene TRBJ1-1, with D tentatively TRBD1 (6 bases). This CDR3 is 12 amino acids long. Trimming took 7 bases from V and 4 from J, leaving 13 bases between them. Germline CDR1 reads SQVTM; CDR2 reads ANQGSEA. CDR3 amino acids: CSAVGGVTEAFF. The CDR3 DNA reads as TGCAGCGCCGTAGGGGGAGTCACTGAAGCTTTCTTT.

The chain uses TRBV19 and TRBJ1-4, with 7 positions matching TRBD1. This CDR3 is 16 amino acids long. V lost 7 bases and J lost 8; bases outside the gene matches: 16. Germline V gives CDR1 LNHDA, CDR2 SQIVND (reference sequence). For the CDR3, the DNA is TGTGCCAGTACCCCTTCCCTACAGGGGATTGGAGAAAAACTGTTTTTT. This codes for CASTPSLQGIGEKLFF. The variable domain in full, with the rest retrieved from reference TRBV19 and TRBJ1-4, is DGGITQSPKYLFRKEGQNVTLSCEQNLNHDAMYWYRQDPGQGLRLIYYSQIVNDFQKGDIAEGYSVSREKKESFPLTVTSAQKNPTAFYLCASTPSLQGIGEKLFFGSGTQLSVL.

The J gene is TRBJ2-1, the V gene TRBV30; D is perhaps TRBD2 (6 bases). The CDR3 runs 14 residues. Germline V lookup: CDR1 GTSNPN, CDR2 SVGIG (reference sequence). Trimming cost V 0 bases and J 3 bases, with 9 bases left between them. The CDR3 reads CAWSVGEDYNEQFF. CDR3 bases: TGTGCCTGGAGTGTGGGGGAGGACTACAATGAGCAGTTCTTC.

This chain uses TRBV2 with TRBJ2-7, with TRBD2 identical over 7 bases. CDR1 and CDR2 (germline): SNHLY, FYNNEI. CDR3 length equals 15 residues. V lost 4 bases and J lost 7; bases outside the gene matches: 13. The CDR3 DNA follows: TGTGCCAGCAGTGTTCCAGCGGGGACCTACAGAGAGCAGTACTTC. Translated: CASSVPAGTYREQYF.

The chain uses TRBV11-1 and TRBJ1-1, with TRBD1 identical over 10 bases. The CDR3 loop spans 16 amino acids. V was clipped by 1 base and J by 7 bases; unmatched bases: 9. The V gene's germline CDR1 is SGHAT and CDR2 FQDESV (reference sequence). Here the CDR3 reads CASSLEEDRGYGEAFF. DNA of the CDR3: TGTGCCAGCAGCTTAGAGGAGGACAGGGGGTACGGTGAAGCTTTCTTT.

This chain connects TRBV11-1 to TRBJ2-1; tentatively, D is TRBD2 (6 bases). The CDR3 spans 14 residues. CDR1 and CDR2 from the germline V gene are SGHAT and FQDESV (reference sequence). Trimming removed 5 bases at V and 8 bases at J, with 16 bases between. The CDR3 region is CASSPRDALYEQFF. CDR3 DNA sequence: TGTGCCAGCAGCCCGCGGGACGCCCTTTATGAGCAGTTCTTC.

This clone turned up a few times. The chain carries TRBV4-1 and TRBJ1-2, with 8 bases matching TRBD1. Germline V gene lookup returns CDR1 MGHRA and CDR2 YSYEKL. The V segment lost 6 bases and the J segment 6 bases; nucleotides outside the gene matches: 6. This CDR3 comprises 13 residues. The CDR3 nucleotides are TGCGCCAGCAGTTACAGGGGGGGCGATGGCTACACCTTC. Its translation is CASSYRGGDGYTF.

This chain connects TRBV18 to TRBJ2-3; 10 bases match TRBD1. The germline CDR1 and CDR2 sequences are KGHSH and LQKENI. The ends lost 3 bases at V and 0 bases at J; junction bases unmatched: 6. The CDR3 is made up of 17 amino acids. In DNA, the CDR3 is TGTGCCAGCTCACCCTTTTCGGGACAGGGGAGCACAGATACGCAGTATTTT. Translation: CASSPFSGQGSTDTQYF.

The V gene is TRBV4-1, the J gene TRBJ1-5, with TRBD1 matching over 8 bases. CDR1 and CDR2 (germline): MGHRA, YSYEKL. The CDR3 has 19 amino acids. V shed 0 bases, J shed 2 bases, and the junction held 12 bases outside the gene matches. In nucleotides, the CDR3 is TGCGCCAGCAGCCAAGACGCCAGGGGGCCATGGTTAGGCAATCAGCCCCAGCATTTT. Translation: CASSQDARGPWLGNQPQHF.

The chain is built from TRBV5-1 and TRBJ2-1; 9 bases fit TRBD2. This CDR3 has 20 residues. The ends lost 0 bases at V and 5 bases at J; junction bases unmatched: 18. The germline gives CDR1 SGHRS, CDR2 YFSETQ. CDR3 sequence (DNA): TGCGCCAGCAGCTTGGTGGGGGTTCGGGATAGCGGGAGATTTGACAATGAGCAGTTCTTC. Amino acids: CASSLVGVRDSGRFDNEQFF.

This clone showed up just once. The chain is built from TRBV19 and TRBJ1-6, with 8 bases identical to TRBD1. Per the germline V gene, CDR1 is LNHDA and CDR2 is SQIVND (reference sequence). The ends lost 5 bases at V and 7 bases at J; junction bases unmatched: 7. The CDR3 runs 15 residues. The CDR3 sequence is CASSLGQGWNSPLHF. CDR3 bases: TGTGCCAGTAGTCTTGGACAGGGATGGAATTCACCCCTCCACTTT. The full variable domain, in which reference TRBV19 and TRBJ1-6 provide the parts outside the CDR3, is DGGITQSPKYLFRKEGQNVTLSCEQNLNHDAMYWYRQDPGQGLRLIYYSQIVNDFQKGDIAEGYSVSREKKESFPLTVTSAQKNPTAFYLCASSLGQGWNSPLHFGNGTRLTVT.

The chain is built from TRBV30 and TRBJ2-7, with D hard to call. The germline gives CDR1 GTSNPN, CDR2 SVGIG (reference sequence). The CDR3 consists of 11 residues. Trimming left V 2 bases short and J 7 bases short, with 9 bases between. CDR3 nucleotides: TGTGCCTGGAGTCGAGCTTGGGAGCAGTACTTC. Residues: CAWSRAWEQYF.

This chain links TRBV7-2 with TRBJ2-1; D gene unclear. The CDR3 totals 13 residues. Per the germline V gene, CDR1 is SGHTA and CDR2 is FQGNSA. V lost 2 bases and J 6 bases, leaving 8 bases between the germline ends. The CDR3 DNA reads as TGTGCCAGCAGCTTATATAATCCCAATGAGCAGTTCTTC. This sequence encodes CASSLYNPNEQFF.